The sequence of this T cell receptor beta chain was determined in a study of spatial heterogeneity in lung cancer. Overall study context: Detection of beta-chain sequences consistently exceeded that of alpha-chain sequences.

A note on this clonotype: The target antigen is unknown.

Study-wide results and limits: Circulating ubiquitous expanded tumor TCRs were observed more frequently at resection than at follow-up.

Time point given: sample taken at primary tumor resection. Without sorting, whole RNA was sequenced from tumor, nontumor lung or frozen PBMC. The donor population consisted of approximately 79 patients with untreated, early-stage non-small cell lung cancer. MiXCR, applied by TCRdb to the 5' RACE reads, yields one record per CDR3 protein. The sample records tens of thousands of distinct CDR3 sequences, 6.5% to 9.5% being singletons. Trimming shortened V by 0 bases and J by 4 bases, and 6 bases separated the two germline ends. CDR1 and CDR2 from the germline V gene are SGHDN and FVKESK. The CDR3 sequence is 13 residues long.

This chain links TRBV14 with TRBJ2-5, with D hard to call. This TCR came from a male donor with early-stage non-small cell lung cancer. The material was PBMCs, obtained at surgery. CDR3 protein: CASSQESLETQYF. In DNA, the CDR3 is TGTGCCAGCAGCCAAGAGTCTTTAGAGACCCAGTACTTC.